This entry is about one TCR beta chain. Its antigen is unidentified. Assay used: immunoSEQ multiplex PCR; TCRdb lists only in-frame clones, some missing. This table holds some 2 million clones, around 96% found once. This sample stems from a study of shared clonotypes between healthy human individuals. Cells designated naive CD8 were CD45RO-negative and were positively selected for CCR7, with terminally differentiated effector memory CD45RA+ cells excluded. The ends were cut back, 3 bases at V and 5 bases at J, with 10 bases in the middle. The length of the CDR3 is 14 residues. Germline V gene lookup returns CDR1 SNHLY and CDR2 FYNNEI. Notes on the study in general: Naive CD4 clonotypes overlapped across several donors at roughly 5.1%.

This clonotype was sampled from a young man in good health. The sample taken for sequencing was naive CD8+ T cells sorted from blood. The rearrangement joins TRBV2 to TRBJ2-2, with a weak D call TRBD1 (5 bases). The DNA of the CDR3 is TGTGCCAGCAGTGACAGGGATGAGACCGGGGAGCTGTTTTTT. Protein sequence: CASSDRDETGELFF.